Below are 9 T cell receptor beta chains sequenced from a single sample in a study of blood T cell repertoires in COVID-19. Some clones are missing from TCRdb's copy, which holds only in-frame ones; the method was immunoSEQ multiplex PCR. The sample consists of approximately 300,000 clones, 75% to 90% of them appearing once. Input material: PBMCs or T cells enriched from blood (not recorded which). All receptors derive from a man in his 60s who had recovered from COVID-19.

The chain is built from TRBV5-4 and TRBJ1-2; possible D gene TRBD1, 5 bases. CDR3 size: 14 residues. In germline, CDR1 is SGHNT, CDR2 YYREEE (reference sequence). Trimming removed 1 base from V and 6 bases from J, with 13 bases in between. This chain's CDR3 is CASSLFLQGHGYTF. DNA for the CDR3: TGTGCCAGCAGCTTGTTTTTGCAGGGTCATGGCTACACCTTC.

The V gene is TRBV19, the J gene TRBJ2-7; TRBD2 matches at 7 bases. Germline CDR1 LNHDA, CDR2 SQIVND (reference sequence). The CDR3 spans 14 residues. Germline trimming cut 8 bases from V and 4 bases from J; bases unmatched to any gene: 11. The CDR3 sequence: CASGLADKRYEQYF. The CDR3 DNA follows: TGTGCCAGTGGGCTAGCGGACAAGAGGTACGAGCAGTACTTC.

V usage is TRBV18 and J usage is TRBJ1-2; the match to TRBD1 covers 9 bases. Per the germline V gene, CDR1 is KGHSH and CDR2 is LQKENI. This CDR3 spans 14 amino acids. J gave up 8 bases and V 2 bases, and 6 bases lay outside the gene matches. CDR3 in amino acids: CASSPDRGVGGYTF. CDR3 nucleotide sequence: TGTGCCAGCTCACCAGACAGGGGGGTTGGCGGCTACACCTTC.

This rearrangement joins TRBV29-1 to TRBJ1-6, with unresolved D. Trimming stripped 4 bases from V and 4 bases from J, with 8 bases between. Germline CDR1 is SQVTM and CDR2 is ANQGSEA. The length of the CDR3 is 13 residues. The CDR3 DNA reads as TGCAGCGTTGGAGTCACTTATAATTCACCCCTCCACTTT. Translating it yields CSVGVTYNSPLHF.

This chain joins TRBV25-1 and TRBJ1-2; 8 nucleotides match TRBD1. This CDR3 region has 15 residues. Germline-derived CDR1 and CDR2 are MGHDK and SYGVNS. Losses at the gene ends were 0 bases for V and 7 bases for J; bases not matched to a gene: 7. The CDR3 DNA reads as TGTGCCAGCAGTGAATATTTGCAGGGGGCGGGTGGCTACACCTTC. Translated: CASSEYLQGAGGYTF.

This chain joins TRBV7-2 and TRBJ2-3; tentative D call: TRBD2 (6 bases). Trimming cost V 1 base and J 7 bases, with 18 bases left between them. Germline values: CDR1 SGHTA, CDR2 FQGNSA. CDR3 size: 16 residues. DNA of the CDR3: TGTGCCAGCAGCTTAGTGGGAGGAGGTATTAGAAATACGCAGTATTTT. This gives the protein CASSLVGGGIRNTQYF.

This rearrangement joins TRBV5-1 to TRBJ1-2; 7 positions agree with TRBD1. This CDR3 region has 15 residues. The germline gives CDR1 SGHRS, CDR2 YFSETQ. Trimming cost V 4 bases and J 3 bases; bases outside gene matches: 9. The CDR3 reads CASSLPTGADYGYTF. The DNA for the CDR3 is TGCGCCAGCAGCCTACCTACAGGGGCCGACTATGGCTACACCTTC.

The V call is TRBV2, the J call TRBJ2-2; 10 bases map to TRBD2. Germline V gives CDR1 SNHLY, CDR2 FYNNEI. The CDR3 is 16 amino acids. With V trimmed by 2 bases and J by 6 bases, 6 bases remained unmatched. In nucleotides, the CDR3 is TGTGCCAGCAGTGAAACTTGGGGACTAGCGCCCGGGGAGCTGTTTTTT. Amino acids: CASSETWGLAPGELFF.

The chain is built from TRBV19 and TRBJ1-1, with D tentatively TRBD1 (5 bases). CDR1 and CDR2 (germline): LNHDA, SQIVND (reference sequence). The CDR3 sequence is 15 residues long. The V end lost 4 bases, the J end lost 5 bases, and 17 bases lay between the germline ends. The CDR3 nucleotides are TGTGCCAGTAGTAAGTTGGGTCAGGGCTGGACTGAAGCTTTCTTT. As protein: CASSKLGQGWTEAFF.